Sequencing of this T cell receptor beta chain was carried out in a study of blood T cells in healthy people across ages. At the level of the study: For every two T cells, template switching captured about one barcoded beta molecule.

This clonotype was detected a few times. The antigen remains undetermined. V shed 8 bases and J 1 base; nucleotides not matched to a gene: 4. Germline-derived CDR1 and CDR2 are MGHDK and SYGVNS. The CDR3 is made up of 13 amino acids. Study-level results: Greater diversity and more naive CD4+ cells were seen in long-lived donors than in aged donors.

For the second PCR, which ran for about 7 to 11 cycles, a sample-barcoded 5' primer and a J-beta primer mix were used. A template-switch adaptor that had 12 random nucleotides put a tag on each cDNA molecule. TCRdb recomputed calls from the 5' RACE reads with MiXCR, one row per CDR3 protein. The sample carries hundreds of thousands of distinct CDR3 sequences, roughly three fifths recorded once. There were healthy Caucasian individuals from Russia, aged roughly 6 to 90, serving as donors. The receptor's source is a man in his sixties in good health. The sequenced material came from blood. This chain joins TRBV25-1 and TRBJ1-1; TRBD1 matches 7 bases. This CDR3 reads CASQGQTNTEAFF. CDR3 coding DNA: TGTGCCAGCCAGGGACAGACGAACACTGAAGCTTTCTTT.